The clone carrying this T cell receptor beta chain was counted ten times or more. Noted time point: newly diagnosed GD, antithyroid drugs for less than 3 months. Following extraction of RNA from PBMCs, that RNA was used to make the TCR library. Both iRepertoire HTBI primers and Arm-PCR of CDR3 regions were used to build the TCR beta libraries. TCRdb fed the multiplex PCR reads into MiXCR, producing one record per CDR3 protein. The table includes approximately 400,000 distinct CDR3 sequences, 15% detected once. Germline-derived CDR1 and CDR2 are SGHRS and YFSETQ. The CDR3 length is 12 residues. Between the trimmed V and J ends, which lost 5 bases and 4 bases, there was a span of 8 bases. The data originate from a study of regulatory T cells in long-lasting Graves disease. This sample was also put to use in a study of T cells in Graves' hyperthyroidism and ophthalmopathy. This second study notes: Thyroid ultrasound, orbital computed tomography, clinical symptoms, and serum thyroxine and TRAb underpinned diagnoses.

The specimen comprised peripheral blood mononuclear cells (PBMCs), sampled at new diagnosis, from a patient treated with antithyroid drugs. The sequence was obtained from a woman aged 25-40 years with Graves disease. This sequence joins TRBV5-1 and TRBJ2-3, with D uncertain. CDR3 DNA sequence: TGCGCCAGCAGGGAGCGCGCAGATACGCAGTATTTT. Residues: CASRERADTQYF.